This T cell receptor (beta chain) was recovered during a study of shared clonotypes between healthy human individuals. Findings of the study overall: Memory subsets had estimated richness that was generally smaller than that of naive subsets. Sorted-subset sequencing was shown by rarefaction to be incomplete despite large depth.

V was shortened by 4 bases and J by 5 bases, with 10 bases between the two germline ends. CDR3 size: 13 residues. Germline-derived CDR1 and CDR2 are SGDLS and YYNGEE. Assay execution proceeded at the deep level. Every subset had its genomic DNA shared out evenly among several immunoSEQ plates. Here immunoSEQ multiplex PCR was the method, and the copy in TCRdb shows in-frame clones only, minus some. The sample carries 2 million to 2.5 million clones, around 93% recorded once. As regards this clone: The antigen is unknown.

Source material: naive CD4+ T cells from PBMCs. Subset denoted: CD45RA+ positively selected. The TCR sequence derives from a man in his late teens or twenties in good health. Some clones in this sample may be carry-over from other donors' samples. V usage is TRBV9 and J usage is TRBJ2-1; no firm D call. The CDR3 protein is CASSPSPNNEQFF. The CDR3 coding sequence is TGTGCCAGCAGCCCCTCTCCGAACAATGAGCAGTTCTTC.